The next 6 T cell receptor beta chains were all read from a single sample in a study of CD8 T cells in Susac syndrome. The authors reverse transcribed roughly 0.5 to 1 ug RNA with random hexamers. TCRdb called the immunoSEQ multiplex PCR reads again in MiXCR, with one record for every CDR3 protein. The table lists 210,000 or so distinct CDR3 sequences, approximately 90% of them singletons. Material: CD8+ T cells from PBMCs. All receptors derive from a human donor with multiple sclerosis.

The V and J genes are TRBV3-1 and TRBJ2-1, with a weak D call TRBD2 (5 bases). The CDR3 covers 14 residues. V was trimmed by 7 bases and J by 8 bases, leaving 18 bases between them. CDR1 and CDR2 from the germline V gene are LGHDT and YNNKEL (reference sequence). Here the CDR3 DNA reads TGTGCCAGCACCCCCGGTAGACTACCCTATGAGCAGTTCTTC. Translating it yields CASTPGRLPYEQFF.

The chain uses TRBV7-2 and TRBJ1-6; 7 nucleotides align to TRBD1. This CDR3 has 15 amino acids. Germline-derived CDR1 and CDR2 are SGHTA and FQGNSA. V trimming: 4 bases; J trimming: 2 bases; junction bases outside the gene matches: 2. CDR3 protein: CASSSTGPYNSPLHF. CDR3 bases: TGTGCCAGCAGCTCGACAGGGCCCTATAATTCACCCCTCCACTTT. Together with reference TRBV7-2 and TRBJ1-6, the CDR3 gives the full variable domain: GAGVSQSPSNKVTEKGKDVELRCDPISGHTALYWYRQSLGQGLEFLIYFQGNSAPDKSGLPSDRFSAERTGGSVSTLTIQRTQQEDSAVYLCASSSTGPYNSPLHFGNGTRLTVT.

V gene TRBV19 combines with J gene TRBJ2-7, with 8 bases lining up with TRBD1. Per germline, CDR1 LNHDA and CDR2 SQIVND (reference sequence). Unmatched junction bases numbered 8, after V lost 0 bases and J lost 7 bases. The CDR3 extends over 15 amino acids. In DNA, the CDR3 is TGTGCCAGTAGTATAGATCAGGACAGGGCATGGGAGCAGTACTTC. It encodes CASSIDQDRAWEQYF.

The chain carries TRBV27 and TRBJ2-2; D is possibly TRBD2 (7 bases). This CDR3 is 16 amino acids long. CDR1 is MNHEY, CDR2 SMNVEV, per germline (reference sequence). V lost 3 bases and J lost 5, with 16 bases in between. The CDR3 here is CASSFQGGGYTGELFF. CDR3 bases: TGTGCCAGCAGTTTTCAGGGCGGGGGCTATACCGGGGAGCTGTTTTTT.

This clonotype was detected once. This sequence joins TRBV19 and TRBJ1-5, with D hard to call. This CDR3 has 15 amino acids. The V gene's germline CDR1 is LNHDA and CDR2 SQIVND (reference sequence). The V gene lost 7 bases and the J gene lost 7 bases, with 20 bases spanning the gap. CDR3 in DNA: TGTGCCAGTACCACAAACCGCGGGGTTCCCCAGCCCCAGCATTTT. Amino acid sequence: CASTTNRGVPQPQHF.

V usage is TRBV27 and J usage is TRBJ1-1; D ambiguous. The CDR3 is 13 residues long. CDR1 and CDR2 from the germline V gene are MNHEY and SMNVEV (reference sequence). V was cut by 4 bases and J by 1 base, with 7 bases left in between. Written as DNA, the CDR3 is TGTGCCAGCAGTTCGCGGGAGAACACTGAAGCTTTCTTT. It specifies CASSSRENTEAFF.